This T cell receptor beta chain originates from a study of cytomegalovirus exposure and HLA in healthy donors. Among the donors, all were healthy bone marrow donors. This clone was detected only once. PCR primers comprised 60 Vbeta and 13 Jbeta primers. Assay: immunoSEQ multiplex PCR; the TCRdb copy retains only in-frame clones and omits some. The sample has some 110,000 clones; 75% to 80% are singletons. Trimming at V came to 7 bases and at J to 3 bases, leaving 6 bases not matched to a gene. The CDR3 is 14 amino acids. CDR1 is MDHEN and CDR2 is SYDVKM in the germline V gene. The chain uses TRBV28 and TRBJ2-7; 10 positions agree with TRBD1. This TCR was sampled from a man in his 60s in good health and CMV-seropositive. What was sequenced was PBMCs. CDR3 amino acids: CASKPGQGHYEQYF. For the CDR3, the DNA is TGTGCCAGCAAACCGGGACAGGGGCACTACGAGCAGTACTTC.